This TCR beta chain is drawn from a study of blood T cells in healthy people across ages (dated by TCRdb to between 2015 and 2017). Study-wide context: In model experiments, roughly one uniquely barcoded TCR beta cDNA molecule per two T cells was captured by template switching. The donors were split into four age groups: young (average around 15 years), middle-aged (around 37), aged (approximately 60) and long-lived (roughly 88). Age-related changes in TCR beta repertoire diversity were measured in the study by deep sequencing normalized with unique cDNA molecular identifiers. Donors of different ages were randomly distributed across sequencing lanes to avoid experimental bias. Two additional independent replicas of 1 million unique cDNA reads from the same blood draw were analyzed for two donors (one aged 18 to 30 and one aged 80 or older).

This clonotype was recorded once. Its antigen is unknown. No much larger clonotype is one base removed from it; base qualities were not supplied. Donors were a few dozen systemically healthy Caucasian individuals from Russia aged roughly 6 to 100 years. Approximately 9.3 milliliters of peripheral blood were collected from each donor into EDTA-treated Vacutainer tubes. PBMCs were isolated by Ficoll-Paque density-gradient centrifugation, with at least 6 million obtained per sample. Trizol reagent was used to extract total RNA from PBMCs, with at least 6 micrograms per sample. For every donor, an aliquot of PBMCs went through flow cytometry to measure the percentages of naive CD45RAhigh/CD27high T cells. Library generation was performed with 5' RACE. Sequencing instrument: Illumina HiSeq 2500. The second PCR ran for about 7 to 11 cycles and used a J-beta primer mix along with a sample-barcoded 5' primer. A template-switch 5' adaptor carrying 12 random nucleotides introduced a unique molecular identifier onto each TCR beta cDNA molecule. Each sample yielded at least 3 million CDR3-containing paired-end reads. The Mint cDNA synthesis kit, primed by a TRBC-specific oligonucleotide, was used to synthesize first-strand cDNA from all RNA. After uracil-DNA glycosylase treatment, a first 18-cycle PCR used universal primers M1SS and BC2_uni_R on all cDNA. In the original analysis: For normalization, 1 million high-quality reads were randomly selected from each sample, with every read carrying a distinct molecular identifier. Reads sharing molecular identifiers were discarded rather than binned into consensus sequences. MiTCR, run with a Q25 quality threshold and the strictest error-elimination algorithm, handled CDR3 identification, clonotype clustering and error correction. A nonparametric unseen species model with Euler transformation was used to estimate lower-bound total TCR beta diversity. TCRdb reworked the public reads: Q25 trimming with fastp, MiXCR clone assembly, productive beta chains retained. One record per CDR3 amino acid sequence lists the most common genes and DNA. For this entry, the V and J calls and clone size follow TCRdb and not the study's own pipeline. The sample includes roughly 1.4 million distinct CDR3 sequences, with around 55% observed a single time. Clones ranked in the top ten supply 6.5% to 8.5% of the sample.

Results the study describes overall, beyond this receptor: A strong correlation was found between observed TCR beta diversity and the percentage of naive T cells measured by flow cytometry. Observed TCR beta diversity per million T cells fell roughly linearly with age, and a significant reduction was already apparent by age roughly 40. Compared with the aged group, the long-lived group had more naive CD4+ T cells, fewer expanded clones and increased TCR diversity, a pattern suggesting age selection. The CMV infection status of donors was not known, potentially confounding age-related changes in expanded clonotypes. Conclusive comparison of naive and antigen-experienced compartments was prevented by the profiling of bulk unsorted PBMCs. Estimates of total diversity from one million sequenced T cells were regarded as lower bounds and underestimates.

This receptor was obtained from a man between 18 and 29 years old in good health. What was sequenced was blood.

The DNA is TGTGCCAGCTCTATCGGGGCATGGGGGAACATTCAGTACTTC. Translated, this gives CASSIGAWGNIQYF. The sequence joins TRBV12-3 or TRBV12-4 to TRBJ2-4; the D gene assignment is perhaps TRBD1 or TRBD2, with each matching 5 bases. The germline ends are 18 bases apart after V is trimmed by 8 bases and J by 7 bases. Spanning cysteine to phenylalanine, the CDR3 consists of 14 amino acids. The only DNA kept is the CDR3, 42 bases in frame from the first base.